This entry lists 24 T cell receptor beta chains sequenced from one sample in a study of T cells after posttransplantation cyclophosphamide. Cyclophosphamide on days +3 and +4 followed busulfan-fludarabine conditioning and a marrow graft. Clones were read by immunoSEQ multiplex PCR, and TCRdb kept only the in-frame ones, dropping some. Of 17,000 or so clones listed, roughly nine tenths are singletons. The material sequenced was CD4+ T cells sorted from blood, taken after allogeneic stem cell transplant with posttransplant cyclophosphamide. The source is a male patient aged 55 to 69 who received an allogeneic stem cell transplant from a related donor and was CMV-positive. Certain T cells may be donor cells from the graft.

This sequence joins TRBV5-6 and TRBJ1-2; 8 bases fit TRBD1. Losses at the gene ends were 5 bases for V and 7 bases for J; bases not matched to a gene: 7. The CDR3 runs 13 residues. Germline V gene lookup returns CDR1 SGHDT and CDR2 YYEEEE. The CDR3 DNA is TGTGCCAGCAGTTTGAACAGGGGGATTGGCTACACCTTC. It specifies CASSLNRGIGYTF.

V is TRBV5-8 and J is TRBJ2-1; 13 nucleotides align to TRBD2. The CDR3 has 15 residues. V lost 0 bases, J lost 7 bases, and 1 base stayed unmatched. In germline, CDR1 is SGHTS, CDR2 YDEGEE. CDR3 residues: CASSLETSGGNEQFF. DNA for the CDR3: TGTGCCAGCAGCTTGGAGACTAGCGGGGGGAATGAGCAGTTCTTC.

This clone came up once. The chain links TRBV6-6 to TRBJ2-5, with 9 bases identical to TRBD2. This CDR3 contains 15 residues. The J segment lost 4 bases and the V segment lost 2 bases, leaving 5 bases of the junction unmatched. CDR1 is MNHNY, CDR2 SVGAGI, per germline (reference sequence). The CDR3 spells CASSYGLAGLETQYF. Written as DNA, the CDR3 is TGTGCCAGCAGTTACGGGCTAGCGGGGCTAGAGACCCAGTACTTC.

Concerning this clone: Within the sample, other DNA sequences also encode this same CDR3. The CDR3 is CASSLVAGSYEQYF. In DNA, the CDR3 is TGTGCCAGCAGCTTAGTGGCAGGCAGCTACGAGCAGTACTTC. The chain employs TRBV7-8 and TRBJ2-7; D call uncertain. The CDR3 covers 14 residues. The germline V gene has CDR1 SGHVS and CDR2 FQNEAQ. Between the trimmed V and J ends, which lost 1 base and 3 bases, there was a span of 10 bases.

The V call is TRBV6-5, the J call TRBJ1-2, with TRBD1 matching over 10 bases. With 5 bases clipped from V and 2 bases from J, the junction kept 2 bases outside the gene matches. The germline V gene has CDR1 MNHEY and CDR2 SVGAGI. The length of the CDR3 is 14 residues. CDR3 nucleotide sequence: TGTGCCAGCAGTAGGGACAGGGGCAACTATGGCTACACCTTC. It yields the protein CASSRDRGNYGYTF.

This clone was detected a few times. The CDR3 carries no conserved terminal phenylalanine or tryptophan, so it likely arises from a read error. It is unclear where the CDR3 begins or ends on the DNA, so no DNA is shown, and the CDR3 is as TCRdb lists it. The chain employs TRBV10-1 and TRBJ1-4. In germline, CDR1 is WNHNN, CDR2 SYGVQD (reference sequence). The CDR3 has 10 amino acids, counting both end residues. CDR3 residues: CASSDVVLVV.

The chain recombines TRBV19 with TRBJ2-6; TRBD2 aligns across 7 bases. Germline V lookup: CDR1 LNHDA, CDR2 SQIVND (reference sequence). The CDR3 consists of 16 residues. V lost 7 bases and J lost 2; bases outside the gene matches: 8. This CDR3 is CASMGGLGAGANVLTF. CDR3 DNA: TGTGCCAGTATGGGGGGGTTGGGGGCTGGGGCCAACGTCCTGACTTTC.

The rearrangement uses TRBV23-1 and TRBJ1-5, with D hard to call. TRBV23-1 is known as an ORF, though its function is uncertain. V was trimmed by 3 bases and J by 2 bases, leaving 5 bases between them. There are 13 residues in the CDR3. DNA for the CDR3: TGCGCCAGCAGTCACCGTTGCAATCAGCCCCAGCATTTT. Translating gives CASSHRCNQPQHF.

Comment on this clone: This sample includes further DNA sequences coding for the same CDR3. The chain uses TRBV7-2 and TRBJ2-7; perhaps TRBD1 as D (5 bases). V was pared by 1 base and J by 3 bases, with 7 bases between. Germline lookup yields CDR1 SGHTA and CDR2 FQGNSA. The CDR3 is 13 amino acids. The CDR3 spells CASSLGGYYEQYF. DNA of the CDR3: TGTGCCAGCAGCTTAGGGGGCTACTACGAGCAGTACTTC.

V gene TRBV7-2 combines with J gene TRBJ2-5; D is possibly TRBD1 (6 bases). V lost 4 bases to trimming and J lost 5 bases, with 14 bases between them. The CDR3 covers 14 residues. Germline loops: CDR1 SGHTA, CDR2 FQGNSA. The CDR3 nucleotides are TGTGCCAGCAGCTCACAGGGCTGGCAGGAGACCCAGTACTTC. As protein: CASSSQGWQETQYF.

The rearrangement uses TRBV2 and TRBJ1-2, with a possible D match to TRBD1 (6 bases). Trimming left V 6 bases short and J 10 bases short, with 24 bases between. The germline V gene has CDR1 SNHLY and CDR2 FYNNEI. CDR3 length equals 15 residues. The CDR3 region has the DNA TGTGCCAGCAGATTTACCGTCGACAGGCTTGATGACTACACCTTC. Amino acid sequence: CASRFTVDRLDDYTF.

J is TRBJ1-2 and V is TRBV6-1; D gene ambiguous. The CDR3 is made up of 12 amino acids. Germline CDR1 MNHNS, CDR2 SASEGT. The V end lost 7 bases, the J end lost 4 bases, and 10 bases lay between the germline ends. CDR3 amino acids: CASMESSYGYTF. The DNA of the CDR3 is TGTGCCAGCATGGAATCTAGCTATGGCTACACCTTC.

The rearrangement uses TRBV4-3 and TRBJ2-1; TRBD2 aligns across 8 bases. CDR3 length: 19 residues. Germline CDR1 is LGHNA and CDR2 is YSLEER. After removal of 1 base from V and 0 bases from J, the junction contained 11 bases not matched to a gene. CDR3: CASSQVLNGGVSSYNEQFF. The DNA of the CDR3 is TGCGCCAGCAGCCAAGTCCTGAACGGGGGGGTGAGCTCCTACAATGAGCAGTTCTTC.

The chain employs TRBV7-2 and TRBJ2-1; D ambiguous. Trimming stripped 5 bases from V and 0 bases from J, with 5 bases between. The CDR3 contains 13 residues. Germline CDR1 reads SGHTA; CDR2 reads FQGNSA. The chain's CDR3 is CASSLSSYNEQFF. In DNA form, the CDR3 reads TGTGCCAGCAGCCTCTCCTCCTACAATGAGCAGTTCTTC.

The chain employs TRBV9 and TRBJ1-6; unclear D gene. Germline V gene lookup returns CDR1 SGDLS and CDR2 YYNGEE. This CDR3 contains 16 residues. The V and J ends lost 3 bases and 11 bases respectively, with 21 bases between them. CDR3 region: CASSAGHVAPGAPLHF. The CDR3 DNA follows: TGTGCCAGCAGCGCCGGCCACGTAGCTCCCGGGGCACCCCTCCACTTT. The entire variable domain, with the rest obtained from reference TRBV9 and TRBJ1-6, is as follows: DSGVTQTPKHLITATGQRVTLRCSPRSGDLSVYWYQQSLDQGLQFLIQYYNGEERAKGNILERFSAQQFPDLHSELNLSSLELGDSALYFCASSAGHVAPGAPLHFGNGTRLTVT.

CDR3 amino acids: CASSPLQEQFF. As DNA, the CDR3 is TGTGCCAGCAGCCCGCTGCAGGAGCAGTTCTTC. This chain joins TRBV2 and TRBJ2-1, with D uncertain. The germline V gene encodes CDR1 SNHLY and CDR2 FYNNEI. The CDR3 is made up of 11 amino acids. Trimming pared 6 bases from V and 10 bases from J, leaving 10 bases between.

The chain links TRBV5-6 to TRBJ1-1; 10 bases line up with TRBD1. Germline V gives CDR1 SGHDT, CDR2 YYEEEE. After removal of 0 bases from V and 3 bases from J, the junction contained 2 bases not matched to a gene. The length of the CDR3 is 15 residues. The DNA for the CDR3 is TGTGCCAGCAGCTTGGGACAGGGGGCGTACACTGAAGCTTTCTTT. Its protein product is CASSLGQGAYTEAFF.

This clone was counted once. The chain carries TRBV4-2 and TRBJ2-7; TRBD1 matches at 9 bases. There are 14 residues in the CDR3. With 1 base clipped from V and 4 bases from J, the junction kept 2 bases outside the gene matches. Germline V gene data show CDR1 as LGHNA and CDR2 as YNFKEQ. The CDR3 DNA reads TGTGCCAGCAGCCAAGGGACAGGGGATTACGAGCAGTACTTC. Translated, it gives CASSQGTGDYEQYF.

V gene TRBV9 combines with J gene TRBJ1-2; D is unclear. With 0 bases removed from V and 2 bases from J, the gap between germline ends came to 11 bases. The germline gives CDR1 SGDLS, CDR2 YYNGEE. The CDR3 extends over 15 amino acids. The CDR3 sequence is CASSVDDGKNYGYTF. The CDR3 region has the DNA TGTGCCAGCAGCGTAGACGACGGGAAAAACTATGGCTACACCTTC. Complete variable domain (other parts from reference TRBV9 and TRBJ1-2): DSGVTQTPKHLITATGQRVTLRCSPRSGDLSVYWYQQSLDQGLQFLIQYYNGEERAKGNILERFSAQQFPDLHSELNLSSLELGDSALYFCASSVDDGKNYGYTFGSGTRLTVV.

This sequence joins TRBV6-5 and TRBJ1-1, with a tentative D call TRBD1 (5 bases). Between the trimmed V and J ends, which lost 7 bases and 3 bases, there was a span of 12 bases. CDR1 is MNHEY and CDR2 is SVGAGI in the germline V gene. The CDR3 is 13 residues long. This CDR3 is CASKKAGDTEAFF. The CDR3 DNA reads TGTGCCAGCAAAAAGGCGGGGGACACTGAAGCTTTCTTT.

This clone occurred once. This chain connects TRBV28 to TRBJ1-4; perhaps TRBD1 as D (6 bases). V was shortened by 4 bases and J by 4 bases, with 13 bases between the two germline ends. Germline CDR1 MDHEN, CDR2 SYDVKM. The CDR3 runs 15 residues. CDR3 nucleotides: TGTGCCAGCAGTTCCCCGGACAGACTTAATGAAAAACTGTTTTTT. Translated: CASSSPDRLNEKLFF.

This chain connects TRBV6-5 to TRBJ1-4, with TRBD1 identical over 9 bases. The junction had 8 bases not matched to a gene; V was cut back by 5 bases and J by 7 bases. The germline CDR1 and CDR2 sequences are MNHEY and SVGAGI. The CDR3 runs to 15 residues. Here the CDR3 reads CASSRDRVGGEKLFF. Here the CDR3 DNA reads TGTGCCAGCAGTCGGGACAGGGTAGGAGGTGAAAAACTGTTTTTT.

The chain links TRBV7-2 to TRBJ1-5; 7 nucleotides match TRBD1. V dropped 1 base and J dropped 5; count of bases not matched to a gene: 2. CDR3 length: 14 residues. Germline values: CDR1 SGHTA, CDR2 FQGNSA. The CDR3 is CASSLEQGYQPQHF. The CDR3 DNA is TGTGCCAGCAGCTTAGAACAGGGGTATCAGCCCCAGCATTTT.

The chain combines TRBV7-2 with TRBJ2-2, with D possibly being TRBD2 (6 bases). Germline V gene sequence: CDR1 SGHTA, CDR2 FQGNSA. The length of the CDR3 is 17 residues. V lost 2 bases and J 4 bases, leaving 17 bases between the germline ends. The CDR3 loop reads CASSLFGGLHGTGELFF. The CDR3 bases are TGTGCCAGCAGCTTATTTGGAGGGTTACACGGCACCGGGGAGCTGTTTTTT.